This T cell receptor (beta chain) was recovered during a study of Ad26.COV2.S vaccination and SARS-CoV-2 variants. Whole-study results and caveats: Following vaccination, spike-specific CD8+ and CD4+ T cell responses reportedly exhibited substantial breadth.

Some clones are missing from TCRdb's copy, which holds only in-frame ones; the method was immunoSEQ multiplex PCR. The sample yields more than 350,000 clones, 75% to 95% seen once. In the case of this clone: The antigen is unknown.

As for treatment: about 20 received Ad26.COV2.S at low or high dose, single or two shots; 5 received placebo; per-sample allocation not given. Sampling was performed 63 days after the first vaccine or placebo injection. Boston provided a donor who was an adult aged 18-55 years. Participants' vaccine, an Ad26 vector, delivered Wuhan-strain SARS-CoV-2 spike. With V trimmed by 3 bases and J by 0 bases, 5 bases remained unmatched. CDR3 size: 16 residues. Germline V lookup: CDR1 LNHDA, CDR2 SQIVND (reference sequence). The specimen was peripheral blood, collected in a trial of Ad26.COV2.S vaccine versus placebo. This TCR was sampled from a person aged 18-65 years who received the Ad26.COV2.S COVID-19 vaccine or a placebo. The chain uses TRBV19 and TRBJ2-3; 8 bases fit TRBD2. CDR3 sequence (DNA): TGTGCCAGTAGTATTATGAGCGGGAGAAGCACAGATACGCAGTATTTT. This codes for CASSIMSGRSTDTQYF.